This TCR beta chain originates from a study of blood T cells in healthy people across ages. The germline V gene has CDR1 LGHNA and CDR2 YSLEER. The CDR3 contains 16 residues. V lost 2 bases and J lost 3; bases outside the gene matches: 4. Sample-barcoded 5' priming and a J-beta primer mix drove a second PCR of 7 to 11 cycles. TCRdb reanalysed the 5' RACE reads using MiXCR and keeps one entry per CDR3 protein. The sample lists about 780,000 distinct CDR3 sequences; 35% to 50% were seen once. This clonotype was detected many times. V and J are TRBV4-3 and TRBJ2-5; 12 nucleotides align to TRBD2. The specimen sequenced was blood. The receptor was derived from a man of 80 years or more in good health. The CDR3, as DNA: TGCGCCAGCAGCCAACTTGGACTAGCGGGAAAAGAGACCCAGTACTTC. Its protein is CASSQLGLAGKETQYF.